A single sample is the source of the 16 T cell receptor beta chains below, sequenced in a study of T cell responses to AZD1222 COVID-19 vaccine (TCRdb year 2021). The time point tag for this specimen amounts to: about 28 days (+/-7) after the second vaccine dose. The library was made by the immunoSEQ multiplex PCR assay. What TCRdb holds here is the immuneACCESS table cut down to in-frame rearrangements. Part of the clones is not present; checked against another copy, under half of the missing clones reflect an unresolved V gene, and the others are unexplained. The sample table records some 140,000 clones; 90% to 95% of these occur just once. The ten top clones hold approximately 7% of the sample. Sample: peripheral blood, taken 28 days after the second AZD1222 dose. The receptor set was obtained from an adult who received the AZD1222 COVID-19 vaccine.

The gene calls are TRBV7-9 and TRBJ1-1; 10 nucleotides align to TRBD1. The CDR3 covers 18 residues. The V gene end was trimmed by 5 bases and the J gene end by 6 bases; junction bases not matched to a gene: 18. CDR1 and CDR2 (germline): SEHNR, FQNEAQ (reference sequence). In nucleotides, the CDR3 is TGTGCCAGCAGCCCACTGGAGACAGGGGGCCTAAGATTCGCTGAAGCTTTCTTT. This gives the protein CASSPLETGGLRFAEAFF.

This chain uses TRBV30 with TRBJ1-2, with 8 bases fitting TRBD1. CDR1 GTSNPN and CDR2 SVGIG come from the germline V gene (reference sequence). This CDR3 is 17 amino acids long. Trimming at V came to 0 bases and at J to 2 bases, leaving 11 bases not matched to a gene. This chain's CDR3 is CAWSVRVRGQENYGYTF. CDR3 nucleotide sequence: TGTGCCTGGAGTGTACGGGTCAGGGGGCAGGAGAACTATGGCTACACCTTC.

The chain is built from TRBV19 and TRBJ2-2; D unclear. V was cut by 5 bases and J by 2 bases, with 6 bases left in between. CDR1 LNHDA and CDR2 SQIVND come from the germline V gene (reference sequence). This CDR3 region has 13 residues. This CDR3 is CASSWLNTGELFF. CDR3 DNA: TGTGCCAGTAGTTGGCTAAACACCGGGGAGCTGTTTTTT.

The sample holds one count of this clone. This chain uses TRBV7-9 with TRBJ1-1; possibly TRBD1 for D (6 bases). The CDR3 runs to 17 residues. Germline assignment: CDR1 SEHNR and CDR2 FQNEAQ (reference sequence). Trimming took off 3 bases at V and 5 bases at J, with 22 bases between the two ends. The CDR3, as DNA: TGTGCCAGCAGCTTTCGACCAGGGGAAGGCAGAGGGACTGAAGCTTTCTTT. This gives the protein CASSFRPGEGRGTEAFF.

This sequence joins TRBV9 and TRBJ1-2; 11 bases map to TRBD1. Germline values: CDR1 SGDLS, CDR2 YYNGEE. This CDR3 region has 16 residues. J lost 7 bases, V lost 4 bases, and 12 bases had no gene match. The CDR3 nucleotides read TGTGCCAGCAGCCCGCACCTTGGACAGGGGGCGGCTGGCTACACCTTC. This sequence encodes CASSPHLGQGAAGYTF.

The rearrangement uses TRBV18 and TRBJ1-1; 8 positions match TRBD1. The J segment lost 4 bases and the V segment lost 7 bases, leaving 8 bases of the junction unmatched. This CDR3 comprises 14 residues. Germline lookup yields CDR1 KGHSH and CDR2 LQKENI. CDR3 sequence (DNA): TGTGCCAGCTGGGGACAGGAGGGTGGCACTGAAGCTTTCTTT. Translation gives CASWGQEGGTEAFF.

The V call is TRBV3-1 (or the pseudogene TRBV3-2), the J call TRBJ1-6; weak D call: TRBD1 (5 bases). V lost 2 bases and J 8 bases, leaving 13 bases between the germline ends. The CDR3 totals 15 residues. Looked up from germline, CDR1 is LGHDT and CDR2 is YNNKEL (reference sequence). The CDR3 region has the DNA TGTGCCAGCAGCCAAAACCAGGTAGGGGATTCACCCCTCCACTTT. This encodes CASSQNQVGDSPLHF.

The J gene is TRBJ1-2, the V gene TRBV2, with a possible D match to TRBD1 (5 bases). CDR3 size: 13 residues. V lost 7 bases and J lost 7, with 16 bases in between. Per the germline V gene, CDR1 is SNHLY and CDR2 is FYNNEI. CDR3 DNA: TGTGCCAGCATCCGGGACCAGTCGGGTGGCTACACCTTC. It specifies CASIRDQSGGYTF. The full variable domain, its missing parts supplied by reference TRBV2 and TRBJ1-2, is EPEVTQTPSHQVTQMGQEVILRCVPISNHLYFYWYRQILGQKVEFLVSFYNNEISEKSEIFDDQFSVERPDGSNFTLKIRSTKLEDSAMYFCASIRDQSGGYTFGSGTRLTVV.

The CDR3 is CASSRARDRYYGYTF. As DNA, the CDR3 is TGCGCCAGCAGCCGAGCACGGGACAGGTACTATGGCTACACCTTC. The chain combines TRBV4-3 with TRBJ1-2; 8 bases match TRBD1. Per germline, CDR1 LGHNA and CDR2 YSLEER. The CDR3 extends over 15 amino acids. V lost 4 bases to trimming and J lost 3 bases; unmatched junction nucleotides: 7.

The CDR3 nucleotides read TGTGCCAGTAGTATTTCTGGGCAGCAGCCCCAGCATTTT. Translated: CASSISGQQPQHF. This chain connects TRBV19 to TRBJ1-5, with D hard to call. This CDR3 has 13 amino acids. Per the germline V gene, CDR1 is LNHDA and CDR2 is SQIVND (reference sequence). V gave up 3 bases and J gave up 7 bases, with 10 bases separating them.

The chain has TRBV7-2 and TRBJ2-3; 15 bases are shared with TRBD2. V shed 3 bases and J 3 bases; nucleotides not matched to a gene: 1. The CDR3 has 16 amino acids. CDR1 is SGHTA, CDR2 FQGNSA, per germline. DNA of the CDR3: TGTGCCAGCAGCTTGGGACTAGCGGGGGGAACAGATACGCAGTATTTT. It codes for CASSLGLAGGTDTQYF.

The chain combines TRBV9 with TRBJ1-1; 7 nucleotides line up with TRBD1. The germline V gene has CDR1 SGDLS and CDR2 YYNGEE. The J segment lost 1 base and the V segment lost 2 bases, leaving 2 bases of the junction unmatched. The length of the CDR3 is 14 residues. The CDR3 DNA reads TGTGCCAGCAGCGTCGGGACAGCGAACACTGAAGCTTTCTTT. It codes for CASSVGTANTEAFF. Full variable domain (outside the CDR3, taken from reference TRBV9 and TRBJ1-1): DSGVTQTPKHLITATGQRVTLRCSPRSGDLSVYWYQQSLDQGLQFLIQYYNGEERAKGNILERFSAQQFPDLHSELNLSSLELGDSALYFCASSVGTANTEAFFGQGTRLTVV.

V and J are TRBV20-1 and TRBJ1-1; D gene ambiguous. CDR1 DFQATT and CDR2 SNEGSKA come from the germline V gene (reference sequence). The CDR3 is made up of 11 amino acids. Trimming cost V 5 bases and J 1 base, with 5 bases left between them. The CDR3 DNA follows: TGCAGTGCTCTAAGGAACACTGAAGCTTTCTTT. Residues: CSALRNTEAFF.

The rearrangement joins TRBV3-1 (or the pseudogene TRBV3-2) to TRBJ1-3, with a weak D call TRBD1 (5 bases). Germline V gene lookup returns CDR1 LGHDT and CDR2 YNNKEL (reference sequence). The CDR3 contains 15 residues. The ends were cut back, 8 bases at V and 0 bases at J, with 14 bases in the middle. CDR3 nucleotides: TGTGCCAGCGGGCGGACGGGGGACTCTGGAAACACCATATATTTT. This sequence encodes CASGRTGDSGNTIYF.

The V and J genes are TRBV20-1 and TRBJ2-6; 7 bases agree with TRBD2. This CDR3 is built from 18 residues. CDR1 and CDR2 from the germline V gene are DFQATT and SNEGSKA (reference sequence). The J segment lost 2 bases and the V segment lost 3 bases, leaving 13 bases of the junction unmatched. This CDR3 is CSASPGGSLMAGANVLTF. As DNA, the CDR3 is TGCAGTGCTAGTCCCGGGGGGAGTTTGATGGCTGGGGCCAACGTCCTGACTTTC.

This clone was counted once. The chain links TRBV3-1 (or the pseudogene TRBV3-2) to TRBJ2-7; 14 bases fit TRBD2. The germline gives CDR1 LGHDT, CDR2 YNNKEL (reference sequence). This CDR3 has 15 residues. V lost 2 bases and J lost 5; bases outside the gene matches: 2. The CDR3 region is CASSQPGLAGDEQYF. CDR3 nucleotide sequence: TGTGCCAGCAGCCAACCGGGACTAGCGGGGGACGAGCAGTACTTC.